Listed below are T cell receptor beta chains from one sample, sequenced in a study of neurological immune-mediated disorders. In TCRdb, the 5' RACE reads were re-called with MiXCR into one record per CDR3 protein. This sample has about 35,000 distinct CDR3 sequences, with 3% to 4% found just once. The sample taken for sequencing was PBMCs. These receptors all come from a man aged 30 to 39 with multiple sclerosis. Each CDR3 is given with its conserved first and last residue. The order of the fields is J gene, V gene, clone size, D gene, CDR3 protein, CDR3 DNA. The D gene is left open where the match is weak. Rows may omit the clone size; those that give it use once, few, many or a size class.

TRBJ1-2	TRBV5-5	many	TRBD1	CASSLEGQGYGYTF	TGTGCCAGCAGCTTGGAGGGACAGGGGTATGGCTACACCTTC
TRBJ1-1	TRBV7-2	few	.	CASSSTGWNTEAFF	TGTGCCAGCAGCTCAACAGGGTGGAACACTGAAGCTTTCTTT
TRBJ1-5	TRBV6-1	many	TRBD1	CASSAGTGPNQPQHF	TGTGCCAGCAGTGCCGGGACAGGGCCTAATCAGCCCCAGCATTTT
TRBJ2-1	TRBV4-3	many	TRBD2	CASSQEGPAGGPWNEQFF	TGCGCCAGCAGCCAAGAAGGTCCAGCGGGGGGGCCATGGAATGAGCAGTTCTTC
TRBJ2-3	TRBV5-1	many	TRBD1	CASSEWDREYPFISTDTQYF	TGCGCCAGCAGCGAGTGGGACAGGGAATACCCTTTCATAAGCACAGATACGCAGTATTTT
TRBJ2-7	TRBV20-1	many	.	CSARGGLNYEQYF	TGCAGTGCTAGAGGAGGACTGAACTACGAGCAGTACTTC
TRBJ2-7	TRBV6-2/TRBV6-3	many	TRBD1	CASSKTKRQGAYEQYF	TGTGCCAGCAGTAAAACCAAAAGACAGGGAGCCTACGAGCAGTACTTC
TRBJ1-4	TRBV6-6	few	TRBD1	CASTKDRGWEKLFF	TGTGCCAGCACAAAGGACAGGGGCTGGGAAAAACTGTTTTTT
TRBJ1-1	TRBV10-3	many	.	CAISETQKNTEAFF	TGTGCCATCAGTGAGACGCAGAAGAACACTGAAGCTTTCTTT
TRBJ1-1	TRBV7-9	many	.	CASSLPPGGGTEAFF	TGTGCCAGCAGCTTACCCCCGGGCGGAGGCACTGAAGCTTTCTTT
TRBJ2-5	TRBV19	many	TRBD1	CASSPGQGQETQYF	TGTGCCAGTAGTCCGGGACAGGGGCAAGAGACCCAGTACTTC
TRBJ1-2	TRBV5-1	many	.	CASSLAGTPNYGYTF	TGCGCCAGCAGCTTGGCCGGCACTCCGAACTATGGCTACACCTTC
TRBJ1-5	TRBV12-3/TRBV12-4	many	.	CASSRDRSNQPQHF	TGTGCCAGCAGTCGGGACCGTAGCAATCAGCCCCAGCATTTT
TRBJ1-1	TRBV20-1	many	.	CSASLQVDSTEAFF	TGCAGTGCTAGTTTACAGGTTGATTCGACTGAAGCTTTCTTT
TRBJ1-2	TRBV12-3/TRBV12-4	few	.	CASSLGYGYTF	TGTGCCAGCAGTTTGGGGTATGGCTACACCTTC
TRBJ1-2	TRBV20-1	.	.	CSTSRGGSYRYTF	TGCAGTACCAGCCGGGGGGGGTCCTACCGCTACACCTTC
TRBJ1-1	TRBV5-1	many	.	CASSLGQTLNTEAFF	TGCGCCAGCAGCTTGGGACAGACCTTGAACACTGAAGCTTTCTTT
TRBJ2-5	TRBV7-2	few	.	CARSHRGPTAETQYF	TGTGCCAGATCCCATAGAGGCCCTACCGCGGAGACCCAGTACTTC
TRBJ2-5	TRBV20-1	many	TRBD2	CSAPTSGVETQYF	TGCAGTGCTCCAACTAGCGGGGTTGAGACCCAGTACTTC
TRBJ2-3	TRBV7-2	many	TRBD2	CASSLRTSGGSSTDTQYF	TGTGCCAGCAGCTTAAGGACTAGCGGGGGTTCTAGCACAGATACGCAGTATTTT
TRBJ2-5	TRBV10-3	many	.	CAISAFRGETQYF	TGTGCCATCAGTGCCTTCAGAGGAGAGACCCAGTACTTC
TRBJ2-7	TRBV4-3	many	.	CASSQEQGWDYEQYF	TGCGCCAGCAGCCAAGAGCAGGGATGGGACTACGAGCAGTACTTC
TRBJ2-2	TRBV3-1	many	.	CASSQRGKPGELFF	TGTGCCAGCAGCCAACGGGGAAAGCCCGGGGAGCTGTTTTTT
TRBJ2-3	TRBV6-4	medium-sized	.	CASSTGTEHTDTQYF	TGTGCCAGCAGCACCGGGACGGAGCACACAGATACGCAGTATTTT
TRBJ2-3	TRBV7-7	.	TRBD2	CASSSGSGGHTDTQYF	TGTGCTAGCAGCTCCGGTAGCGGGGGACACACAGATACGCAGTATTTT
TRBJ2-5	TRBV27	many	.	CASSLQGRSTQYF	TGTGCCAGCAGTTTACAGGGGCGATCGACCCAGTACTTC
TRBJ1-5	TRBV20-1	many	TRBD1	CSARTGSQGNQPQHF	TGCAGTGCTCGGACAGGGAGCCAGGGCAATCAGCCCCAGCATTTT
TRBJ2-5	TRBV11-3	many	TRBD1	CASSSQDRRGTQYF	TGTGCCAGCAGCTCCCAGGACAGGAGAGGGACCCAGTACTTC
TRBJ2-1	TRBV6-6	many	TRBD1	CASSYGLRGQLSEQFF	TGTGCCAGCAGTTACGGCCTTAGGGGGCAACTAAGTGAGCAGTTCTTC
TRBJ1-2	TRBV5-1	few	.	CASSPFQDYGYTF	TGCGCCAGCAGCCCTTTTCAGGACTATGGCTACACCTTC
TRBJ2-3	TRBV12-3/TRBV12-4	many	TRBD2	CASSRGLAGGRDTQYF	TGTGCCAGCAGTCGGGGACTAGCGGGTGGGCGGGATACGCAGTATTTT
TRBJ2-2	TRBV10-3	many	TRBD1	CAILADRENTGELFF	TGTGCCATCTTGGCGGACAGGGAGAACACCGGGGAGCTGTTTTTT
TRBJ1-5	TRBV7-2	many	.	CASSPSGGNQPQHF	TGTGCCAGCAGCCCTAGCGGGGGCAATCAGCCCCAGCATTTT
TRBJ1-4	TRBV5-1	few	.	CASNEGRLATNEKLFF	TGCGCCAGCAACGAAGGGCGGCTTGCAACTAATGAAAAACTGTTTTTT
TRBJ2-3	TRBV7-3	many	.	CASRLHLLSTDTQYF	TGTGCCAGCCGGCTCCACCTTCTTAGCACAGATACGCAGTATTTT
TRBJ1-2	TRBV20-1	many	.	CSARNGNYGYTF	TGCAGTGCTAGGAACGGAAACTATGGCTACACCTTC
TRBJ2-1	TRBV6-1	many	.	CASSKDRAPFF	TGTGCCAGCAGTAAGGACAGAGCCCCGTTCTTC
TRBJ2-5	TRBV5-1	few	TRBD1	CASSLAQGEWETQYF	TGCGCCAGCAGCTTGGCACAGGGGGAGTGGGAGACCCAGTACTTC
TRBJ1-5	TRBV27	.	.	CASSPDSFNQPQNF	TGTGCCAGCAGCCCGGACAGCTTCAATCAGCCCCAGAATTTT
TRBJ1-1	TRBV7-2	.	TRBD1	CASSLGRDRVLSAFF	TGTGCCAGCAGCTTAGGCAGGGACAGGGTATTGTCGGCTTTCTTT
TRBJ2-3	TRBV10-3	many	.	CAISESPSTDTQYF	TGTGCCATCAGTGAGTCCCCCTCCACAGATACGCAGTATTTT
TRBJ2-1	TRBV3-1	many	.	CASSQGELHSNEQFF	TGTGCCAGCAGCCAAGGCGAGCTACACAGCAATGAGCAGTTCTTC
TRBJ2-3	TRBV20-1	many	.	CSAYVGLRTDTQYF	TGCAGTGCCTACGTCGGACTTCGCACAGATACGCAGTATTTT
TRBJ2-7	TRBV5-6	many	TRBD2	CASSPGGGGEQYF	TGTGCCAGCAGCCCGGGGGGGGGCGGCGAGCAGTACTTC